Each of the 4 T cell receptor beta chains below was sequenced from the same sample in a study of beta chain features in type 1 diabetes. Study outcomes and limitations: The study found moderately but significantly shorter TCRB CDR3s in all four CD4+ subsets of Type 1 diabetes patients.

Expressed TCRB transcripts were sequenced because the entire RNA isolate underwent reverse transcription. Generated by immunoSEQ multiplex PCR, the TCRdb table keeps only in-frame clones and is missing some. The sample includes around 360,000 clones, around an eighth of them seen just once. These TCRs' antigens remain unknown. The sequenced material came from naive CD4+ T cells from blood. The receptors come from a woman aged 18 to 35 with type 1 diabetes.

The J gene is TRBJ2-2, the V gene TRBV18; D is unresolved. V was pared by 0 bases and J by 8 bases, with 13 bases between. This CDR3 region has 15 residues. Germline assignment: CDR1 KGHSH and CDR2 LQKENI. The CDR3 DNA follows: TGTGCCAGCTCACCACCGGGCCTGACCGTTGGGGAGCTGTTTTTT. Translated, it gives CASSPPGLTVGELFF. The full variable domain, in which reference TRBV18 and TRBJ2-2 provide the parts outside the CDR3, is NAGVMQNPRHLVRRRGQEARLRCSPMKGHSHVYWYRQLPEEGLKFMVYLQKENIIDESGMPKERFSAEFPKEGPSILRIQQVVRGDSAAYFCASSPPGLTVGELFFGEGSRLTVL.

The chain uses TRBV5-1 and TRBJ2-2; D might be TRBD1 (6 bases). Trimming stripped 0 bases from V and 5 bases from J, with 14 bases between. CDR3 length: 16 residues. CDR1 is SGHRS, CDR2 YFSETQ, per germline. DNA for the CDR3: TGCGCCAGCAGCTTGGGTGCAGGGGCAGTAACCGGGGAGCTGTTTTTT. Residues: CASSLGAGAVTGELFF.

The genes are TRBV9 and TRBJ2-1, with D perhaps matching TRBD1 (6 bases). Germline CDR1 is SGDLS and CDR2 is YYNGEE. The CDR3 runs 13 residues. The V and J ends lost 0 bases and 6 bases respectively, with 7 bases between them. In nucleotides, the CDR3 is TGTGCCAGCAGCGTAGCGACAGGCAATGAGCAGTTCTTC. Translating it yields CASSVATGNEQFF.

The chain links TRBV7-8 to TRBJ2-5; perhaps TRBD1 as D (7 bases). This CDR3 has 14 amino acids. Trimming took off 5 bases at V and 6 bases at J, with 16 bases between the two ends. The germline V gene has CDR1 SGHVS and CDR2 FQNEAQ. CDR3 sequence (DNA): TGTGCCAGCAGCCGAGGAGGGGGCAGCAAGACCCAGTACTTC. It codes for CASSRGGGSKTQYF.